Below, one T cell receptor (beta chain) is given with its context. The record originates from a study of identical twins. Germline CDR1 is PRHDT and CDR2 is FYEKMQ (reference sequence). The ends lost 7 bases at V and 9 bases at J; junction bases unmatched: 15. The CDR3 is 15 amino acids. TCRdb used MiXCR to reprocess the 5' RACE reads, holding one entry per CDR3 protein. Of roughly 1,500,000 distinct CDR3 sequences listed, under 35% are singletons. The chain uses TRBV13 and TRBJ2-1; 7 bases match TRBD1. The sample comprised cord blood. This clonotype originated in a newborn girl in good health. CDR3 amino acids: CASNSLRHTGVEQFF. CDR3 nucleotide sequence: TGTGCCAGCAACTCGTTAAGGCACACAGGGGTTGAGCAGTTCTTC.